This T cell receptor (beta chain) was recovered during a study of cytomegalovirus exposure and HLA in healthy donors. Note on this clone: As yet, its antigen is unknown.

Only in-frame clones appear in the TCRdb table, and some are missing; sequencing was by immunoSEQ multiplex PCR. The sample includes roughly 250,000 clones, about 86% of them seen just once. The CDR3 consists of 14 residues. Germline V gene lookup returns CDR1 MGHDK and CDR2 SYGVNS. Trimming took off 7 bases at V and 0 bases at J, with 10 bases between the two ends. Whole-study results and caveats: Confirmation was obtained in vitro that a few CMV-associated chains are specific for CMV antigens. Some TCR beta chains (about 170 of them) were listed as cytomegalovirus-associated.

V and J are TRBV25-1 and TRBJ2-1; a weak D match, TRBD2 (6 bases). The origin of this receptor is a woman aged 25 to 39 in good health and CMV-seropositive. Sequencing input: PBMCs. CDR3 amino acids: CASTSASSYNEQFF. CDR3 sequence (DNA): TGTGCCAGCACTAGCGCTAGCTCCTACAATGAGCAGTTCTTC.